These T cell receptor beta chains were read from a single sample in a study of cytomegalovirus exposure and HLA in healthy donors. Clones were read by immunoSEQ multiplex PCR, and TCRdb kept only the in-frame ones, dropping some. The sample yields 65,000 to 75,000 clones, around 94% seen once. Specimen: PBMCs. These TCRs come from a man aged 18 to 30 in good health and CMV-seropositive. The CDR3 runs from the conserved cysteine through the conserved F or W. Fields, in order: J gene, V gene, D gene, clone size, CDR3 protein, CDR3 DNA. The D gene is left open where the match is weak. Clone size appears in some rows only: once, few, many, or a class for an expanded clone.

TRBJ1-5 TRBV2 TRBD1 once CASSRTGVLSNQPQHF TGTGCCAGCAGTAGGACAGGGGTCCTTAGCAATCAGCCCCAGCATTTT
TRBJ2-3 TRBV28 TRBD1 NA CASSLPDRRGTDTQYF TGTGCCAGCAGTTTACCGGACAGGAGAGGCACAGATACGCAGTATTTT
TRBJ2-3 TRBV11-2 TRBD1 NA CASRQQGADTQYF TGTGCCAGCAGACAACAGGGGGCCGATACGCAGTATTTT
TRBJ1-2 TRBV6-1 TRBD1 NA CASSERTGPNYGYTF TGTGCCAGCAGTGAGAGGACAGGCCCTAACTATGGCTACACCTTC
TRBJ2-2 TRBV9 TRBD1 NA CASSVGQGSPGGLFF TGTGCCAGCAGTGTAGGACAGGGATCACCCGGGGGGCTGTTTTTT
TRBJ1-1 TRBV4-1 TRBD1 medium-sized CASSQDFDRGSRGRTGEAFF TGCGCCAGCAGCCAAGATTTTGACAGGGGGAGTCGTGGACGAACAGGTGAAGCTTTCTTT
TRBJ2-7 TRBV28 TRBD2 NA CATKSQTSGLRQYF TGTGCCACCAAGTCCCAGACTAGCGGTTTAAGGCAGTACTTC
TRBJ1-4 TRBV30 TRBD1 NA CAWMGQGRKLFF TGTGCCTGGATGGGACAGGGCCGAAAACTGTTTTTT
TRBJ2-3 TRBV4-1 NA NA CASSQESYYNTQYF TGCGCCAGCAGCCAAGAATCCTACTACAATACGCAGTATTTT
TRBJ2-6 TRBV19 NA NA CASSATGYAGANVLTF TGTGCCAGTAGTGCCACAGGGTACGCTGGGGCCAACGTCCTGACTTTC
TRBJ1-5 TRBV30 NA NA CAWSTGTNNQPQHF TGTGCCTGGAGTACCGGGACAAATAATCAGCCCCAGCATTTT
TRBJ2-7 TRBV2 TRBD2 NA CASSVGLARGEQYF TGTGCCAGCAGTGTGGGACTAGCCCGGGGCGAGCAGTACTTC
TRBJ2-3 TRBV2 NA NA CASSDSWPTQYF TGTGCCAGCAGTGATTCGTGGCCTACGCAGTATTTT
TRBJ2-1 TRBV13 TRBD2 NA CASSHGGGGPRNEQFF TGTGCCAGCAGCCACGGAGGCGGGGGGCCCCGAAATGAGCAGTTCTTC
TRBJ2-2 TRBV28 NA NA CASSLSYVGELFF TGTGCCAGCAGTTTATCCTATGTCGGGGAGCTGTTTTTT
TRBJ1-4 TRBV29-1 NA NA CSPKGGQNEKLFF TGCAGCCCCAAGGGGGGGCAAAATGAAAAACTGTTTTTT
TRBJ2-6 TRBV28 NA NA CASIAQGPGANVLTF TGTGCCAGTATTGCTCAGGGTCCTGGGGCCAACGTCCTGACTTTC
TRBJ2-1 TRBV7-3 TRBD1 NA CASSSRQGVYNEQFF TGTGCCAGCAGCTCCCGACAGGGGGTATACAATGAGCAGTTCTTC
TRBJ1-1 TRBV30 NA NA CACYKLWAGAFF TGTGCCTGCTACAAACTCTGGGCCGGAGCTTTCTTT
TRBJ1-2 TRBV9 TRBD1 NA CASSLSTGGTYGYTF TGTGCCAGCAGCCTATCGACAGGGGGCACCTATGGCTACACCTTC
TRBJ2-2 TRBV19 TRBD2 NA CASSIGLAVTGELFF TGTGCCAGTAGTATAGGACTAGCGGTCACCGGGGAGCTGTTTTTT
TRBJ2-3 TRBV14 TRBD2 NA CASSQGLAGYTQYF TGTGCCAGCAGCCAAGGGCTAGCGGGATATACGCAGTATTTT
TRBJ2-1 TRBV19 TRBD1 NA CASSIWGQGVDEQFF TGTGCCAGTAGTATTTGGGGACAGGGGGTCGATGAGCAGTTCTTC
TRBJ1-1 TRBV5-1 NA NA CASSLSTVGGTEAFF TGCGCCAGCAGCTTGTCGACAGTAGGAGGGACTGAAGCTTTCTTT
TRBJ2-1 TRBV6-5 TRBD2 NA CASSYPTSGSYNEQFF TGTGCCAGCAGTTACCCCACTAGCGGGAGCTACAATGAGCAGTTCTTC
TRBJ1-1 TRBV4-1 NA NA CASSQDSVINTEAFF TGCGCCAGCAGCCAAGATTCCGTTATTAACACTGAAGCTTTCTTT
TRBJ2-1 TRBV6-4 TRBD2 NA CASSVLAGEGNEQFF TGTGCCAGCAGTGTCCTAGCGGGAGAAGGCAATGAGCAGTTCTTC
TRBJ1-4 TRBV7-8 TRBD1 NA CASSLLRTGEKLFF TGTGCCAGCAGCCTTCTTCGGACAGGGGAGAAACTGTTTTTT
TRBJ1-5 TRBV7-2 NA NA CASSLGGVSNQPQHF TGTGCCAGCAGCCTAGGGGGGGTTAGCAATCAGCCCCAGCATTTT
TRBJ2-7 TRBV7-7 TRBD2 NA CASSSGTRDEQYF TGTGCTAGCAGCTCCGGGACTAGAGACGAGCAGTACTTC
TRBJ2-7 TRBV27 TRBD1 once CASTRTGNYEQYF TGTGCCAGCACACGGACAGGAAACTACGAGCAGTACTTC